The source of this TCR beta chain is a study of T-cell memory formation after mild COVID-19. A single record per CDR3 protein comes from TCRdb applying MiXCR to the 5' RACE reads. The data show some 100,000 distinct CDR3 sequences, around 10% seen once. The origin of this receptor is a man aged 18 to 35 who had mild COVID-19 (a few samples of this study predate the infection). Cell type and time point are not known. The material sequenced was PBMCs or a T cell subset sorted from them (not recorded which).

The CDR3 DNA sequence: TGTGCCAGCAGCGTACTAGATAATGAGCAGTTCTTC. Translating gives CASSVLDNEQFF. J is TRBJ2-1 and V is TRBV12-3 or TRBV12-4; a possible D gene is TRBD2 (5 bases). V dropped 6 bases and J dropped 7 bases, with 10 bases sitting between them. The CDR3 loop spans 12 amino acids.